What follows are 3 T cell receptor beta chains derived from one specimen sequenced in a study of Graves' ophthalmopathy and Graves' hyperthyroidism. Transcripts of RNA were the source for amplifying TCR beta CDR3 regions. First-round RT-PCR with HTBI primers preceded a second-round multiplex PCR. TCRdb re-called the multiplex PCR reads with MiXCR, one entry per CDR3 protein. Counted here are 300,000 to 450,000 distinct CDR3 sequences, about 18% occurring once; the ten biggest clones make up around 2.4%. Sequenced: peripheral blood. All receptors derive from an adult woman with stable Graves' hyperthyroidism.

Ten or more counts support this clonotype. This rearrangement joins TRBV20-1 to TRBJ2-2; no reliable D call. V dropped 3 bases and J dropped 3 bases, with 11 bases sitting between them. CDR1 is DFQATT, CDR2 SNEGSKA, per germline (reference sequence). The CDR3 spans 14 residues. CDR3 loop: CSASQLVDTGELFF. Here the CDR3 DNA reads TGCAGTGCTAGCCAACTGGTGGACACCGGGGAGCTGTTTTTT.

This clonotype appeared many times. The chain combines TRBV20-1 with TRBJ1-1; no clear D. This CDR3 has 15 residues. V was trimmed by 0 bases and J by 0 bases, leaving 11 bases between them. Germline V gene sequence: CDR1 DFQATT, CDR2 SNEGSKA (reference sequence). The CDR3 loop reads CSARDLSQLNTEAFF. The CDR3 DNA is TGCAGTGCTAGAGATTTAAGTCAGTTGAACACTGAAGCTTTCTTT.

The chain combines TRBV6-1 with TRBJ1-2; TRBD1 is a possible D gene (6 bases). The V and J ends lost 6 bases and 3 bases respectively, with 8 bases between them. The germline CDR1 and CDR2 sequences are MNHNS and SASEGT. The CDR3 contains 12 residues. In nucleotides, the CDR3 is TGTGCCAGCAGAGGGGGGGACTATGGCTACACCTTC. Amino acids: CASRGGDYGYTF.